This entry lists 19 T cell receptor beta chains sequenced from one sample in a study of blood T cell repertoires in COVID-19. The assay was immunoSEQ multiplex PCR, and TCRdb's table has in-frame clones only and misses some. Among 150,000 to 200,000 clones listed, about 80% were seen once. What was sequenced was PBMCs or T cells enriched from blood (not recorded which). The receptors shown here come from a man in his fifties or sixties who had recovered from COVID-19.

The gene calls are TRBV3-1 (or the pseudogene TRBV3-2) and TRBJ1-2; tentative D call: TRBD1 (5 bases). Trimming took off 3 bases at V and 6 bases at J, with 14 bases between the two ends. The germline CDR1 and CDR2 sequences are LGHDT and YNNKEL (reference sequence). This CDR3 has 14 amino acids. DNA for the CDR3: TGTGCCAGCAGCCACGGCCGGGACTATAATGGCTACACCTTC. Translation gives CASSHGRDYNGYTF.

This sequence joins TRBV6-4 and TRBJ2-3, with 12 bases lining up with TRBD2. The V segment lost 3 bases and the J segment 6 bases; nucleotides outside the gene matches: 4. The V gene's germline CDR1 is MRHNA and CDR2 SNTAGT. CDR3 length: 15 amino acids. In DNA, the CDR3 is TGTGCCAGCAGTGATACCGGGACTAGCGGGGATACGCAGTATTTT. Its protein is CASSDTGTSGDTQYF.

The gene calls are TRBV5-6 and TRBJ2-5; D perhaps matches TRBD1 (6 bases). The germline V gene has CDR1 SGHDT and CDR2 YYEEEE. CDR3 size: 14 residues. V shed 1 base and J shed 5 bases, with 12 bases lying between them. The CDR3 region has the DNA TGTGCCAGCAGCTTGTTGGGGCAGGGGGAGACCCAGTACTTC. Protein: CASSLLGQGETQYF.

CDR3 coding DNA: TGTGCCAGCAGCTGGCGAGCGGGGGAGACCACAGATACGCAGTATTTT. It translates to CASSWRAGETTDTQYF. The chain links TRBV7-9 to TRBJ2-3, with 8 nucleotides matching TRBD2. After removal of 4 bases from V and 2 bases from J, the junction contained 8 bases not matched to a gene. The germline V gene has CDR1 SEHNR and CDR2 FQNEAQ (reference sequence). The CDR3 runs 16 residues.

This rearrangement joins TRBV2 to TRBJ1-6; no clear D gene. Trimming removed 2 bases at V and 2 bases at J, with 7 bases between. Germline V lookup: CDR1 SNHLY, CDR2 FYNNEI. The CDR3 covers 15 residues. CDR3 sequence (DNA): TGTGCCAGCAGTGAACAAGCCCCCTATAATTCACCCCTCCACTTT. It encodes CASSEQAPYNSPLHF. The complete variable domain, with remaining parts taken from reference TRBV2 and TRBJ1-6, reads EPEVTQTPSHQVTQMGQEVILRCVPISNHLYFYWYRQILGQKVEFLVSFYNNEISEKSEIFDDQFSVERPDGSNFTLKIRSTKLEDSAMYFCASSEQAPYNSPLHFGNGTRLTVT.

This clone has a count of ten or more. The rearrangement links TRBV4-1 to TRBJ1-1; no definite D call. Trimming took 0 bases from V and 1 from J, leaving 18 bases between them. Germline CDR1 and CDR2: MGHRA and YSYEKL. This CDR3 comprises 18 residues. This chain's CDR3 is CASSQDLVGSAGNTEAFF. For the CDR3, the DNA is TGCGCCAGCAGCCAAGATCTTGTAGGTTCGGCGGGGAACACTGAAGCTTTCTTT.

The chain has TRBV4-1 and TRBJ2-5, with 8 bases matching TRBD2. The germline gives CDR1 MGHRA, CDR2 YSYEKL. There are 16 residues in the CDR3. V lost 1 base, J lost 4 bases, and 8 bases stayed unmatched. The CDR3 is CASSQVMGTSRETQYF. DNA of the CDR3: TGCGCCAGCAGCCAAGTGATGGGGACTAGTCGAGAGACCCAGTACTTC.

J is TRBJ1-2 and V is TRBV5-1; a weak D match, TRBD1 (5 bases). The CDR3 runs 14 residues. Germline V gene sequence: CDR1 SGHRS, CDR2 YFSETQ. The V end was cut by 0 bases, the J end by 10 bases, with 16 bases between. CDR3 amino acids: CASSLGPQDQAYTF. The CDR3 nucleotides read TGCGCCAGCAGCTTGGGACCACAGGATCAGGCCTACACCTTC.

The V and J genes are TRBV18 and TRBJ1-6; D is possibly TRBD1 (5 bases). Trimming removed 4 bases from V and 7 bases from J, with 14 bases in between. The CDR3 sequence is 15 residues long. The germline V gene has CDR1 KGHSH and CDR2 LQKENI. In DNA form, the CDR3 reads TGTGCCAGCTCACGGGCCGGCCGGGGGAATTCACCCCTCCACTTT. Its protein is CASSRAGRGNSPLHF.

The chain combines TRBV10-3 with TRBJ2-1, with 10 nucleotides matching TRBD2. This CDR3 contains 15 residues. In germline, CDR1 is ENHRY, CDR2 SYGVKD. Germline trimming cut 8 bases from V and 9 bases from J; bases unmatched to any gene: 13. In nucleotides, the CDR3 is TGTGCCATCGCGGACATAGCGGGGGGACGGGGTGAGCAGTTCTTC. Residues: CAIADIAGGRGEQFF.

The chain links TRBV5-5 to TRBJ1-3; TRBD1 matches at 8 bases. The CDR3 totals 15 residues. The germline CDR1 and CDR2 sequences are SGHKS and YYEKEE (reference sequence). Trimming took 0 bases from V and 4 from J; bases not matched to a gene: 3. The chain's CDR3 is CASSLAQGAGNTIYF. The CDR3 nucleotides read TGTGCCAGCAGCTTGGCGCAGGGGGCCGGAAACACCATATATTTT.

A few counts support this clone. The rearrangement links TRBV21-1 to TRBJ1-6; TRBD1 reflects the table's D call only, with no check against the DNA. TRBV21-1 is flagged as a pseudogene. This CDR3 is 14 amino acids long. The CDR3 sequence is CASHPWLFNSPLHF. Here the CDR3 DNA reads TGTGCCAGCCACCCTTGGCTTTTCAATTCACCCCTCCACTTT.

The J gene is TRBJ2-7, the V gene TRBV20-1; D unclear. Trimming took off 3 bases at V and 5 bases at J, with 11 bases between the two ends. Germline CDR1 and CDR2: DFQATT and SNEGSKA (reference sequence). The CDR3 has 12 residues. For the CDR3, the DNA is TGCAGTGCTAGTGAGAGACTGGACGAGCAGTACTTC. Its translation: CSASERLDEQYF.

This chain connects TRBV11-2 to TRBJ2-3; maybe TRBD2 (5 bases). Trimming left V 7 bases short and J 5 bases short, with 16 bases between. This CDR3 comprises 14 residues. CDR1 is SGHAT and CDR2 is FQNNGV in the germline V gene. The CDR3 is CASIEVPAGDTQYF. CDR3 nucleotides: TGTGCCAGCATCGAGGTCCCCGCGGGAGATACGCAGTATTTT.

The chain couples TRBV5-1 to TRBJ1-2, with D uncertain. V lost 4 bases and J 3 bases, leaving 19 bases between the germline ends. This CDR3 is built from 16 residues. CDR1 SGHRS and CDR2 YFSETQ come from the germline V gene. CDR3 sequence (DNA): TGCGCCAGCAGCGGGAGGGCCCCTCTAACCCACTATGGCTACACCTTC. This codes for CASSGRAPLTHYGYTF.

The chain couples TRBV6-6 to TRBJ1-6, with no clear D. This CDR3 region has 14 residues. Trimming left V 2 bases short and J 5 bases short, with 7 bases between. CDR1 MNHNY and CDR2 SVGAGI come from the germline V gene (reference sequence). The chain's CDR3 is CASSYRENNSPLHF. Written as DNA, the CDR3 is TGTGCCAGCAGTTACCGGGAAAATAATTCACCCCTCCACTTT.

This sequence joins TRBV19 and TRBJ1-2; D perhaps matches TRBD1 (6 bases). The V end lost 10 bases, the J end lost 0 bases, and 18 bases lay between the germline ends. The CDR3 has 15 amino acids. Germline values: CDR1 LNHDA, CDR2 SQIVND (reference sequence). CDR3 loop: CATKAQGQANYGYTF. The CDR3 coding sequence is TGTGCCACCAAGGCCCAGGGACAAGCTAACTATGGCTACACCTTC.

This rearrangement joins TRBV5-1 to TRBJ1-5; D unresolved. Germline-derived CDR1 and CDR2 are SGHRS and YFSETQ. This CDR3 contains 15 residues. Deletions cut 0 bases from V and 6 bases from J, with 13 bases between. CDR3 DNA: TGCGCCAGCAGCTTGGGGGAGGGTTTTACTCAGCCCCAGCATTTT. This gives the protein CASSLGEGFTQPQHF.

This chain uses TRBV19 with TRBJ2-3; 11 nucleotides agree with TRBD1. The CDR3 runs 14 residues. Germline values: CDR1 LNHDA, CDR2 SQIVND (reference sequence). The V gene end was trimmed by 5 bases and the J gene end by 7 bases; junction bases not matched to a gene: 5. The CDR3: CASSPGQGAYTQYF. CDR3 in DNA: TGTGCCAGTAGTCCCGGACAGGGGGCTTATACGCAGTATTTT.